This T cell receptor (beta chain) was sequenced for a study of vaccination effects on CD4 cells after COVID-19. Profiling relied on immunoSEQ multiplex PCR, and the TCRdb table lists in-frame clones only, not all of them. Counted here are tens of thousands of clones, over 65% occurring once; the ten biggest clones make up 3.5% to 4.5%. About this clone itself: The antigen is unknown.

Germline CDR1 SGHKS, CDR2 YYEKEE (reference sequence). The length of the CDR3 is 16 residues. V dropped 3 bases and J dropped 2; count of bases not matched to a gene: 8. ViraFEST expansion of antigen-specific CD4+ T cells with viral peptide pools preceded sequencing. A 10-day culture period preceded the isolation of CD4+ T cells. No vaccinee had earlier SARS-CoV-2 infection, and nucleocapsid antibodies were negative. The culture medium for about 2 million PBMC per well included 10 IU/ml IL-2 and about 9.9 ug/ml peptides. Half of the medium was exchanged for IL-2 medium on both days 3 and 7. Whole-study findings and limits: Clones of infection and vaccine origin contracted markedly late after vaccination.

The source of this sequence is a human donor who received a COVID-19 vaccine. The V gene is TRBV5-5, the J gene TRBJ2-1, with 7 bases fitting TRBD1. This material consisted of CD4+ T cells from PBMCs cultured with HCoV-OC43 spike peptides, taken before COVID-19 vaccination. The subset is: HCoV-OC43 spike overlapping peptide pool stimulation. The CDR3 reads CASSSHDRVTYNEQFF. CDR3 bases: TGTGCCAGCAGCTCCCACGACAGGGTCACCTACAATGAGCAGTTCTTC.